This TCR beta chain was captured in a study of blood T cell repertoires in COVID-19. On the study more broadly: From the United States, Italy and Spain came samples of acute and convalescent COVID-19. Sample material is recorded as cDNA or gDNA derived from T cells, B-cell-depleted T cells, or PBMCs.

In the original analysis: The authors estimated nucleated cell counts from reference gene primer amplification. Clones were sequenced by immunoSEQ multiplex PCR, and TCRdb holds only the in-frame ones, with some missing. V and J calls and clone size are those listed in that table; D and trimming were worked out from the DNA. Of around 250,000 clones in the sample, around 87% were seen once. CDR3 size: 13 residues. V was cut by 4 bases and J by 5 bases, with 12 bases left in between. Germline CDR1 and CDR2: SGHRS and YFSETQ. V usage is TRBV5-1 and J usage is TRBJ1-2; D is perhaps TRBD1 (6 bases). The sequencing input was peripheral blood. The receptor was isolated from a woman in her sixties or seventies with active or convalescent COVID-19. The CDR3, as DNA: TGCGCCAGCAGCCCGGACAGCCTTTATGGCTACACCTTC. This translates into CASSPDSLYGYTF.